This T cell receptor (beta chain) was recovered during a study of human T cells and chemical hapten exposure. In the study overall: Diphenylcyclopropenone, dosed weekly to the scalp, was given to patients throughout the roughly 25-week study. Findings and caveats of the study: Expanded TCR sets contained significantly more large CDR3 similarity clusters than controls.

CDR3 size: 12 residues. Trimming pared 4 bases from V and 4 bases from J, leaving 7 bases between. Germline CDR1 reads MNHNS; CDR2 reads SASEGT. In this sample, this clonotype turned up many times. Antigen unknown. TCRdb reprocessed the RACE reads with MiXCR, giving one entry per CDR3 protein. There are about 90,000 distinct CDR3 sequences in the sample; approximately 10% occur only once, and 1% to 1.2% lies in the top ten. The time point here: patch test 3, about 24 weeks after DPC sensitization. The treatment denotes: therapeutic diphenylcyclopropenone sensitization with weekly scalp DPC. This specimen consisted of whole blood, obtained in connection with sensitization to the hapten diphenylcyclopropenone (DPC). The chain is built from TRBV6-1 and TRBJ1-2, with D perhaps TRBD1 (5 bases). The sequence was obtained from a woman in her thirties with alopecia areata. Some clones in this sample may be carry-over from other donors' samples. CDR3 DNA sequence: TGTGCCAGCAGTGGTGGGGCCTATGGCTACACCTTC. This codes for CASSGGAYGYTF.